What follows describes a single T cell receptor beta chain. These data originate in a study of blood T cell repertoires in COVID-19. Study as a whole: The samples span acute and convalescent COVID-19 from the United States, Italy and Spain. T cells, B-cell-depleted T cells, or PBMCs provided the cDNA or gDNA that served as material.

Germline V gene data show CDR1 as SGHRS and CDR2 as YFSETQ. CDR3 length: 13 amino acids. V dropped 1 base and J dropped 8 bases, with 10 bases sitting between them. As originally analysed: Nucleated cell number was recorded as an estimate derived from reference gene primer amplification. Clones were sequenced by immunoSEQ multiplex PCR, and TCRdb holds only the in-frame ones, with some missing. The D gene and trimming were derived from the DNA, and the V and J assignments and clone size from that table. The data show a few hundred thousand clones, 75% to 90% seen once. The study recruited people aged about 18 to 95 years across approximately 25 US areas.

Sequenced input: PBMCs or T cells enriched from blood (not recorded which). The TCR comes from a woman aged 18-29 years in a cohort exposed to, infected with or recovered from COVID-19 (not recorded which). This chain connects TRBV5-1 to TRBJ2-4, with D possibly matching TRBD1 (5 bases). The CDR3 spells CASSLHQGDIQYF. CDR3 nucleotide sequence: TGCGCCAGCAGCTTGCATCAGGGTGACATTCAGTACTTC.